A single T cell receptor beta chain is shown here with its context. This record comes from a study of blood T cell repertoires in COVID-19. Study details: Samples came from the United States, Italy and Spain, spanning acute and convalescent COVID-19. Sources were T cells, B-cell-depleted T cells, or PBMCs; the material itself was cDNA or gDNA.

The CDR3 is 13 amino acids. Germline CDR1 SQVTM, CDR2 ANQGSEA. Trimming took off 6 bases at V and 2 bases at J, with 14 bases between the two ends. Clones were sequenced by immunoSEQ multiplex PCR, and TCRdb holds only the in-frame ones, with some missing. The sample includes more than 20,000 clones, about 90% of them seen just once. The clonotype was recovered from a human donor in a cohort sampled during active COVID-19. V gene TRBV29-1 combines with J gene TRBJ2-7, with D tentatively TRBD2 (6 bases). Sequencing was performed on peripheral blood. The CDR3 bases are TGCAGCGTCTGGCTCCCTAGCGCCTACGAGCAGTACTTC. Translation gives CSVWLPSAYEQYF.